A single sample gave rise to the 17 T cell receptor beta chains below, sequenced in a study of cytotoxic CD8 clonotypes in ibrutinib-treated CLL (dated by TCRdb to the early 2020s). The method behind the library was the immunoSEQ multiplex PCR assay. In its TCRdb copy, this immuneACCESS table keeps in-frame sequences only and misses some clones. Where compared with another copy, unresolved V genes explain less than half of these, and the others have no known cause. In all, the sample holds over 250,000 clones, and approximately 79% of those were seen once. The top ten hold 5.6% of the sample. In light of the paper, this sample's time point label describes: progressive disease on ibrutinib. This specimen consisted of PBMCs, obtained at disease progression, from a patient treated with ibrutinib. The origin of the receptors is a human donor with chronic lymphocytic leukemia.

This chain connects TRBV27 to TRBJ2-3; possible D gene TRBD1, 6 bases. CDR1 and CDR2 from the germline V gene are MNHEY and SMNVEV (reference sequence). The CDR3 is 13 amino acids. The V gene lost 3 bases and the J gene lost 6 bases, with 10 bases spanning the gap. The chain's CDR3 is CASSFGRGDTQYF. CDR3 nucleotide sequence: TGTGCCAGCAGTTTCGGCAGGGGCGATACGCAGTATTTT.

J is TRBJ1-2 and V is TRBV6-6; 7 bases map to TRBD1. The CDR3 runs to 13 residues. Germline loops: CDR1 MNHNY, CDR2 SVGAGI (reference sequence). The J segment lost 0 bases and the V segment lost 6 bases, leaving 1 base of the junction unmatched. Written as DNA, the CDR3 is TGTGCCAGCAGCGGGACAGCTAACTATGGCTACACCTTC. Translated, it gives CASSGTANYGYTF.

This clone was observed a handful of times. This sequence joins TRBV28 and TRBJ1-1; D gene uncertain. The CDR3 is 15 residues long. V was cut by 6 bases and J by 2 bases, with 16 bases left in between. Germline V CDR1 and CDR2: MDHEN, SYDVKM. The CDR3 protein is CASSPSWTANTEAFF. The CDR3 DNA reads TGTGCCAGCAGCCCGAGTTGGACTGCTAACACTGAAGCTTTCTTT.

This chain connects TRBV14 to TRBJ2-6; 7 positions match TRBD1. The V and J ends lost 5 bases and 0 bases, in that order; junction bases with no gene match: 4. Germline CDR1 reads SGHDN; CDR2 reads FVKESK. The CDR3 contains 16 residues. The CDR3 sequence is CASSENRGSGANVLTF. In DNA, the CDR3 is TGTGCCAGCAGCGAGAACAGGGGCTCTGGGGCCAACGTCCTGACTTTC.

The chain couples TRBV28 to TRBJ2-7, with D perhaps being TRBD1 or TRBD2 (5 bases each). Looked up from germline, CDR1 is MDHEN and CDR2 is SYDVKM. Trimming took off 8 bases at V and 2 bases at J, with 10 bases between the two ends. The CDR3 covers 12 residues. The CDR3 nucleotides read TGTGCCAGCTCCCGGGGCCCCTACGAGCAGTACTTC. Amino acid sequence: CASSRGPYEQYF.

On this clone: This CDR3 is also generated by other DNA sequences in the sample. The chain employs TRBV13 and TRBJ2-7; 8 bases fit TRBD1. The germline V gene encodes CDR1 PRHDT and CDR2 FYEKMQ (reference sequence). This CDR3 is 14 amino acids long. V shed 0 bases, J shed 4 bases, and the junction held 2 bases outside the gene matches. The CDR3 DNA reads as TGTGCCAGCAGCTTAGGGACAGGGGTATACGAGCAGTACTTC. This sequence encodes CASSLGTGVYEQYF.

The V gene is TRBV11-3, the J gene TRBJ2-1, with TRBD2 identical over 9 bases. Per the germline V gene, CDR1 is SGHNT and CDR2 is YENEEA. This CDR3 has 17 amino acids. The junction had 11 bases not matched to a gene; V was cut back by 1 base and J by 7 bases. The CDR3 here is CASSLVPTSGVLNEQFF. The CDR3, as DNA: TGTGCCAGCAGCTTAGTCCCGACTAGCGGCGTACTAAATGAGCAGTTCTTC.

The chain joins TRBV10-2 to TRBJ1-1; the D gene is possibly TRBD1 (5 bases). There are 12 residues in the CDR3. Germline CDR1 WSHSY, CDR2 SAAADI. Trimming removed 6 bases from V and 3 bases from J, with 8 bases in between. CDR3 sequence reads: CASRQTDTEAFF. The CDR3 DNA is TGCGCCAGCAGGCAGACAGACACTGAAGCTTTCTTT.

The V and J genes are TRBV18 and TRBJ1-1, with 7 bases fitting TRBD1. Per the germline V gene, CDR1 is KGHSH and CDR2 is LQKENI. Unmatched junction bases numbered 6, after V lost 5 bases and J lost 0 bases. The CDR3 runs 15 residues. Here the CDR3 DNA reads TGTGCCAGCTCAGAGGGGGCAACGGTGAACACTGAAGCTTTCTTT. Residues: CASSEGATVNTEAFF. The complete variable domain, with remaining parts taken from reference TRBV18 and TRBJ1-1, reads NAGVMQNPRHLVRRRGQEARLRCSPMKGHSHVYWYRQLPEEGLKFMVYLQKENIIDESGMPKERFSAEFPKEGPSILRIQQVVRGDSAAYFCASSEGATVNTEAFFGQGTRLTVV.

The table lists this clone with a few counts. The chain joins TRBV7-3 to TRBJ1-2, with no clear D. Germline assignment: CDR1 SGHTA and CDR2 FQGTGA. The CDR3 totals 13 residues. The germline V and J ends were trimmed by 2 bases and 6 bases, with 10 bases remaining between them. CDR3 DNA sequence: TGTGCCAGCAGCTTATTGGGCGGGGATGGCTACACCTTC. It yields the protein CASSLLGGDGYTF.

This chain joins TRBV6-5 and TRBJ2-7, with D perhaps matching TRBD2 (6 bases). V was cut by 2 bases and J by 0 bases, with 11 bases left in between. Germline CDR1 reads MNHEY; CDR2 reads SVGAGI. The CDR3 spans 15 residues. DNA of the CDR3: TGTGCCAGCAGTTACGGCGGGGAGTTCTCCTACGAGCAGTACTTC. It yields the protein CASSYGGEFSYEQYF.

This chain joins TRBV2 and TRBJ2-5; D remains unclear. V gave up 5 bases and J gave up 1 base, with 8 bases separating them. CDR1 and CDR2 (germline): SNHLY, FYNNEI. The CDR3 runs to 13 residues. The CDR3: CASSQDLQETQYF. For the CDR3, the DNA is TGTGCCAGCAGTCAAGACCTCCAAGAGACCCAGTACTTC.

This chain uses TRBV21-1 with TRBJ1-1; TRBD1, as called in the table, went unchecked against the DNA. TRBV21-1 counts as a pseudogene. The CDR3 runs 13 residues. The CDR3 spells CARTNHMNTEAFF. CDR3 DNA: TGTGCCAGAACCAACCACATGAACACTGAAGCTTTCTTT.

The rearrangement links TRBV5-6 to TRBJ2-4, with 7 positions matching TRBD1. This CDR3 has 12 amino acids. Unmatched junction bases numbered 0, after V lost 3 bases and J lost 6 bases. Germline values: CDR1 SGHDT, CDR2 YYEEEE. CDR3 protein: CASSWTGNIQYF. The CDR3 DNA follows: TGTGCCAGCAGCTGGACAGGAAACATTCAGTACTTC.

The chain joins TRBV27 to TRBJ2-1; 8 nucleotides line up with TRBD1. CDR1 and CDR2 from the germline V gene are MNHEY and SMNVEV (reference sequence). There are 13 residues in the CDR3. V lost 0 bases, J lost 13 bases, and 5 bases stayed unmatched. CDR3 region: CASSLSVQGVQFF. The CDR3 coding sequence is TGTGCCAGCAGTTTATCGGTACAGGGGGTCCAGTTCTTC.

Here the CDR3 reads CASSYSGMDGYTF. The DNA of the CDR3 is TGTGCCAGCAGTTACTCAGGGATGGATGGCTACACCTTC. This chain connects TRBV6-5 to TRBJ1-2; no reliable D call. The CDR3 covers 13 residues. Per the germline V gene, CDR1 is MNHEY and CDR2 is SVGAGI. V was trimmed by 0 bases and J by 6 bases, leaving 8 bases between them.

V gene TRBV7-2 combines with J gene TRBJ2-7; D may be TRBD1 or TRBD2 (5 bases each). Germline values: CDR1 SGHTA, CDR2 FQGNSA. The CDR3 is made up of 17 amino acids. Trimming cost V 1 base and J 2 bases, with 18 bases left between them. In nucleotides, the CDR3 is TGTGCCAGCAGCTTAGAAGTAGGGACCCTCTCCGCCTACGAGCAGTACTTC. This codes for CASSLEVGTLSAYEQYF.